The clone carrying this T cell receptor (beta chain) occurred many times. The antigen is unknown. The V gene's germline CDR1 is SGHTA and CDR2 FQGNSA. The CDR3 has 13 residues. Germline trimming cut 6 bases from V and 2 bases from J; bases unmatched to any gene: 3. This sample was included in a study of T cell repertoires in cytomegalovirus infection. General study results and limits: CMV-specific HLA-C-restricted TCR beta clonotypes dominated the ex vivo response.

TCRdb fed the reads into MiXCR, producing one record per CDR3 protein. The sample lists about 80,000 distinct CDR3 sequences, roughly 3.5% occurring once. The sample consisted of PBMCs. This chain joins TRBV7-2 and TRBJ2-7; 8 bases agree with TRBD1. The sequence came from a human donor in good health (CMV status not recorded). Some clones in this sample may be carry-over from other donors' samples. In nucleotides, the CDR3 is TGTGCCAGCAGTTTGACAGGGGCCTACGAGCAGTACTTC. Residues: CASSLTGAYEQYF.